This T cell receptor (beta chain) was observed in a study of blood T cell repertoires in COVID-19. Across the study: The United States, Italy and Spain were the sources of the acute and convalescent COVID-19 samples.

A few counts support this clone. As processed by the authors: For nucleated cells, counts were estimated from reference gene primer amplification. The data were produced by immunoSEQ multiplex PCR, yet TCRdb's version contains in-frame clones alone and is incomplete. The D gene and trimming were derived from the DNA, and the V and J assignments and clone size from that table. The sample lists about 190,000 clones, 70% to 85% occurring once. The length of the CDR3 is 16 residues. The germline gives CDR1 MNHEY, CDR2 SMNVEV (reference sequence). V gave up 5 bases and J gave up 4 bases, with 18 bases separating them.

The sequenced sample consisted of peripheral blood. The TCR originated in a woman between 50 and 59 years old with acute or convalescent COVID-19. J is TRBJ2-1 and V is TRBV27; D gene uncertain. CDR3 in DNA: TGTGCCAGCAGTCCCGCCCCTAGTGCCCGTTACAATGAGCAGTTCTTC. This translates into CASSPAPSARYNEQFF.